This TCR beta chain is from a study of OX40 agonist ivuxolimab in advanced cancers. CDR1 and CDR2 from the germline V gene are MNHEY and SVGAGI. The germline V and J ends were trimmed by 10 bases and 2 bases, with 15 bases remaining between them. The CDR3 covers 14 residues. Assay: immunoSEQ multiplex PCR; the TCRdb copy retains only in-frame clones and omits some. The sample lists 65,000 to 80,000 clones; approximately 80% were seen once. A remark on this clone: As yet, its antigen is unknown.

Study outcomes and limitations: Among T cells, CD8+ cells averaged more expanded clones than CD4+ cells.

The rearrangement links TRBV6-5 to TRBJ1-3; possible D gene TRBD1, 5 bases. The source is an adult with an advanced solid tumor such as melanoma, head and neck, liver or kidney cancer. The sequencing used CD4+ or CD8+ T cells sorted from blood, collected in a trial of the OX40 agonist ivuxolimab. The CDR3: CATKGVYTGNTIYF. The CDR3, as DNA: TGTGCCACCAAAGGGGTTTACACTGGAAACACCATATATTTT.